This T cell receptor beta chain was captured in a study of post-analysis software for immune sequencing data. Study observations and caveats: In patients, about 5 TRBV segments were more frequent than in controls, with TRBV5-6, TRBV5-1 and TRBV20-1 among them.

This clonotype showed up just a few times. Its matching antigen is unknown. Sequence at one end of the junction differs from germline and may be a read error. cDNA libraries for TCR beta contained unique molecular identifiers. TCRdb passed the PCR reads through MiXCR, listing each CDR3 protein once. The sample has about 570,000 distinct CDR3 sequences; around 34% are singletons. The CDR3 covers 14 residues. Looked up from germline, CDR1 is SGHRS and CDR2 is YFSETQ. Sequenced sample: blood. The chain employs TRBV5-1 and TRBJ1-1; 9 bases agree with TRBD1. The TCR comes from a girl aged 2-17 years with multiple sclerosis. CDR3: CASSPRQGGTEAFF. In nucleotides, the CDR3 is TGTGCCAGCAGCCCCAGACAGGGGGGCACTGAAGCTTTCTTT.